The sequence of this T cell receptor (beta chain) was determined in a study of lymphopenia after photon versus proton radiotherapy. This clone was counted a few times. This table comes from immunoSEQ multiplex PCR, and its TCRdb copy is limited to in-frame clones, with some not included. Of roughly 150,000 clones listed, more than 85% are singletons. V was trimmed by 7 bases and J by 4 bases, leaving 10 bases between them. The germline CDR1 and CDR2 sequences are LNHDA and SQIVND (reference sequence). The CDR3 consists of 12 residues. Sequenced material: peripheral blood, taken from a patient treated with photon-based radiotherapy. The V gene is TRBV19, the J gene TRBJ1-2; a possible D gene is TRBD1 (5 bases). This clonotype was obtained from a man aged 45-65 years with gastric cancer. Written as DNA, the CDR3 is TGTGCCAGTATGGCAGGGAGCTATGGCTACACCTTC. This gives the protein CASMAGSYGYTF.